The clone carrying this T cell receptor (beta chain) has ten or more counts. What it recognizes is unknown. The data stem from a study of early T cells in non-severe SARS-CoV-2 infection. Study-level findings and limits: The matching step, a VDJdb search, favored anti-spike CD8 responses and missed private and CD4 specificities.

CDR1 SGHVS and CDR2 FQNEAQ come from the germline V gene. Losses at the gene ends were 5 bases for V and 3 bases for J; bases not matched to a gene: 9. The CDR3 consists of 16 residues. Individual cDNA molecules were tagged with unique molecular identifiers, the study reported. TCRdb passed the 5' RACE reads through MiXCR, listing each CDR3 protein once. The data show 81,000 or so distinct CDR3 sequences, with roughly 12% seen just once and more than 3% held by the top ten. This clonotype was sampled from an adult who was a healthcare worker with PCR-confirmed SARS-CoV-2 infection or an uninfected control (not recorded which). V is TRBV7-8 and J is TRBJ2-3; 9 nucleotides line up with TRBD2. Specimen: whole blood. CDR3 nucleotide sequence: TGTGCCAGCAGCCATAGTGCGGGAGGGCAAACAGATACGCAGTATTTT. Translation gives CASSHSAGGQTDTQYF. The full variable domain, with the rest looked up from reference TRBV7-8 and TRBJ2-3, is GAGVSQSPRYKVAKRGQDVALRCDPISGHVSLFWYQQALGQGPEFLTYFQNEAQLDKSGLPSDRFFAERPEGSVSTLKIQRTQQEDSAVYLCASSHSAGGQTDTQYFGPGTRLTVL.